One sample yielded the 18 T cell receptor beta chains listed below, sequenced in a study of T cell responses to AZD1222 COVID-19 vaccine. Some clones are missing from TCRdb's copy, which holds only in-frame ones; the method was immunoSEQ multiplex PCR. This table has about 76,000 clones, roughly 80% appearing once. Specimen: peripheral blood, collected 28 days after the second dose of the MenACWY control vaccine. The receptors originated from an adult who received the MenACWY meningococcal vaccine as a control.

The rearrangement joins TRBV3-1 (or the pseudogene TRBV3-2) to TRBJ1-3; 7 positions match TRBD1. The CDR3 is 14 amino acids. The ends lost 5 bases at V and 2 bases at J; junction bases unmatched: 3. The germline V gene has CDR1 LGHDT and CDR2 YNNKEL (reference sequence). The CDR3 region has the DNA TGTGCCAGCAGCTTTGACAGGGCTGGAAACACCATATATTTT. Translation gives CASSFDRAGNTIYF.

The gene calls are TRBV30 and TRBJ2-2; TRBD2 matches 9 bases. The V gene end was trimmed by 8 bases and the J gene end by 3 bases; junction bases not matched to a gene: 10. This CDR3 spans 15 amino acids. Germline V CDR1 and CDR2: GTSNPN, SVGIG (reference sequence). DNA for the CDR3: TGTGCCCGAAGTCCTAGCGGGGCAGACACCGGGGAGCTGTTTTTT. As protein: CARSPSGADTGELFF. The variable domain in full, with the rest retrieved from reference TRBV30 and TRBJ2-2, is SQTIHQWPATLVQPVGSPLSLECTVEGTSNPNLYWYRQAAGRGLQLLFYSVGIGQISSEVPQNLSASRPQDRQFILSSKKLLLSDSGFYLCARSPSGADTGELFFGEGSRLTVL.

V usage is TRBV5-6 and J usage is TRBJ2-2; D remains unclear. The CDR3 runs 13 residues. CDR1 and CDR2 from the germline V gene are SGHDT and YYEEEE. V shed 2 bases and J shed 6 bases, with 8 bases lying between them. In DNA, the CDR3 is TGTGCCAGCAGCTTTATAGGCCCCGGGGAGCTGTTTTTT. Protein: CASSFIGPGELFF.

Only a few counts were recorded for this clone. The chain uses TRBV28 and TRBJ1-4, with unresolved D. V was cut by 2 bases and J by 6 bases, with 7 bases left in between. Germline V gene data show CDR1 as MDHEN and CDR2 as SYDVKM. There are 13 residues in the CDR3. The CDR3 DNA follows: TGTGCCAGCAGTTTACTACTTGATGAAAAACTGTTTTTT. Translating gives CASSLLLDEKLFF.

The rearrangement uses TRBV7-9 and TRBJ2-1, with 8 nucleotides matching TRBD2. The CDR3 sequence is 15 residues long. Trimming took 1 base from V and 8 from J; bases not matched to a gene: 7. Germline V gene sequence: CDR1 SEHNR, CDR2 FQNEAQ (reference sequence). The CDR3 loop is CASSLGGLVVDEQFF. The DNA of the CDR3 is TGTGCCAGCAGCTTAGGGGGACTAGTGGTAGATGAGCAGTTCTTC.

The V call is TRBV5-1, the J call TRBJ2-3, with TRBD2 matching 11 bases. Germline V CDR1 and CDR2: SGHRS, YFSETQ. Trimming cost V 6 bases and J 2 bases; bases outside gene matches: 5. This CDR3 region has 15 residues. This CDR3 reads CASTRLAGNTDTQYF. As DNA, the CDR3 is TGCGCCAGCACCCGACTAGCGGGGAACACAGATACGCAGTATTTT.

In its sample, this clone was seen once. The chain carries TRBV2 and TRBJ1-2; D might be TRBD1 (6 bases). V lost 6 bases to trimming and J lost 5 bases, with 7 bases between them. This CDR3 has 11 residues. Germline V gives CDR1 SNHLY, CDR2 FYNNEI. This CDR3 is CASSQGYGYTF. The CDR3 DNA reads TGTGCCAGCAGCCAGGGGTATGGCTACACCTTC.

This chain uses TRBV5-4 with TRBJ1-2, with D perhaps matching TRBD1 (5 bases). With 4 bases removed from V and 0 bases from J, the gap between germline ends came to 13 bases. The germline V gene encodes CDR1 SGHNT and CDR2 YYREEE (reference sequence). CDR3 length: 15 residues. The CDR3 is CASSEGTDTNYGYTF. The DNA of the CDR3 is TGTGCCAGCAGCGAGGGGACGGATACTAACTATGGCTACACCTTC.

V gene TRBV4-2 combines with J gene TRBJ1-5; D is perhaps TRBD1 (6 bases). The CDR3 is 16 residues long. The V end was cut by 0 bases, the J end by 6 bases, with 15 bases between. The germline V gene has CDR1 LGHNA and CDR2 YNFKEQ. This CDR3 is CASSQEAGEGGQPQHF. The DNA of the CDR3 is TGTGCCAGCAGCCAAGAGGCAGGGGAGGGCGGTCAGCCCCAGCATTTT.

This rearrangement joins TRBV6-5 to TRBJ1-1, with D perhaps matching TRBD1 (5 bases). Germline CDR1 is MNHEY and CDR2 is SVGAGI. The CDR3 runs 11 residues. The V gene lost 10 bases and the J gene lost 4 bases, with 10 bases spanning the gap. In DNA form, the CDR3 reads TGTGCCACGTTAAGGGGCACTGAAGCTTTCTTT. Residues: CATLRGTEAFF.

In DNA, the CDR3 is TGTGCCAGCAGCAACTCTCCAAACGACATTCAGTACTTC. It codes for CASSNSPNDIQYF. The chain has TRBV7-3 and TRBJ2-4; D is ambiguous. Trimming took off 5 bases at V and 8 bases at J, with 13 bases between the two ends. Germline V gene sequence: CDR1 SGHTA, CDR2 FQGTGA. The CDR3 loop spans 13 amino acids.

CDR3 DNA sequence: TGTGCCAGCAGTTTAACTAGCGGGGGGGTAGATACGCAGTATTTT. Translated: CASSLTSGGVDTQYF. This chain joins TRBV28 and TRBJ2-3; 13 positions match TRBD2. The CDR3 is 15 residues long. Trimming at V came to 2 bases and at J to 5 bases, leaving 1 base not matched to a gene. Germline V gene data show CDR1 as MDHEN and CDR2 as SYDVKM.

The chain carries TRBV5-4 and TRBJ2-3, with 8 bases lining up with TRBD2. The germline gives CDR1 SGHNT, CDR2 YYREEE (reference sequence). The junction had 5 bases not matched to a gene; V was cut back by 3 bases and J by 5 bases. This CDR3 has 14 residues. CDR3 residues: CASSSGTSRDTQYF. The CDR3 DNA sequence: TGTGCCAGCAGCTCCGGGACTAGTCGAGATACGCAGTATTTT.

Regarding this clone: At one end the junction does not follow the germline gene, possibly because of a read error. CDR3 sequence: CASSLLGNAGETQYF. CDR3 nucleotide sequence: TGTGCTAGCAGCTTATTAGGGAACGCGGGGGAGACCCAGTACTTC. The genes are TRBV7-7 and TRBJ2-5, with a tentative D call TRBD2 (6 bases). This CDR3 has 15 residues. Germline lookup yields CDR1 SSHAT and CDR2 FNYEAQ (reference sequence).

The genes are TRBV6-2 or TRBV6-3 and TRBJ2-1; D gene ambiguous. CDR1 MNHEY and CDR2 SVGEGT come from the germline V gene. V dropped 4 bases and J dropped 9 bases, with 16 bases sitting between them. The CDR3 covers 14 residues. CDR3 region: CASSLERYSSEQFF. In nucleotides, the CDR3 is TGTGCCAGCAGTTTAGAGCGCTACAGTAGTGAGCAGTTCTTC.

The chain joins TRBV5-1 to TRBJ2-1; 11 positions agree with TRBD2. This CDR3 is built from 16 residues. Unmatched junction bases numbered 8, after V lost 4 bases and J lost 5 bases. Germline CDR1 and CDR2: SGHRS and YFSETQ. The CDR3: CASSKLAGEGNNEQFF. CDR3 nucleotide sequence: TGCGCCAGCAGCAAACTAGCGGGAGAAGGGAACAATGAGCAGTTCTTC.

This clone was recorded only once. This chain uses TRBV5-4 with TRBJ2-7; TRBD1 or TRBD2 may be the D gene (6 bases each). The germline V gene encodes CDR1 SGHNT and CDR2 YYREEE (reference sequence). CDR3 length: 15 residues. The germline V and J ends were trimmed by 0 bases and 1 base, with 11 bases remaining between them. The CDR3 is CASSLDRGGSYEQYF. As DNA, the CDR3 is TGTGCCAGCAGCTTGGATAGAGGGGGGTCCTACGAGCAGTACTTC.

This rearrangement joins TRBV5-1 to TRBJ1-1; 7 nucleotides line up with TRBD1. J was trimmed by 0 bases and V by 0 bases; bases with no gene match: 8. The germline V gene encodes CDR1 SGHRS and CDR2 YFSETQ. This CDR3 has 17 residues. Here the CDR3 DNA reads TGCGCCAGCAGCTTGGCCGGGACAGTAAACCTGAACACTGAAGCTTTCTTT. Its translation is CASSLAGTVNLNTEAFF. Full variable domain (missing parts from reference TRBV5-1 and TRBJ1-1): KAGVTQTPRYLIKTRGQQVTLSCSPISGHRSVSWYQQTPGQGLQFLFEYFSETQRNKGNFPGRFSGRQFSNSRSEMNVSTLELGDSALYLCASSLAGTVNLNTEAFFGQGTRLTVV.